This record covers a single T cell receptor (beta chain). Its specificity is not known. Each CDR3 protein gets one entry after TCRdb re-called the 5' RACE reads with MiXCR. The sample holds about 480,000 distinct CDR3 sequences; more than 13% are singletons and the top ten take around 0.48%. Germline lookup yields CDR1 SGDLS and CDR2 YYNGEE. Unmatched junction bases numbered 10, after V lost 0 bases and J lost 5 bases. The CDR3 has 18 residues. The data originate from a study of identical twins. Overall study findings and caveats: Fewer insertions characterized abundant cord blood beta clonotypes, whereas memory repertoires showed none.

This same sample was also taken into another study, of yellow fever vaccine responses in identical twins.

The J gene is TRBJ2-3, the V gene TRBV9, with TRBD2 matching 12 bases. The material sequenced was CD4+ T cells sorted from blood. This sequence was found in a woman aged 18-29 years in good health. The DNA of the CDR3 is TGTGCCAGCAGCGTAGGATCTGGACTAGCGGGGACGAAAGATACGCAGTATTTT. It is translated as CASSVGSGLAGTKDTQYF.